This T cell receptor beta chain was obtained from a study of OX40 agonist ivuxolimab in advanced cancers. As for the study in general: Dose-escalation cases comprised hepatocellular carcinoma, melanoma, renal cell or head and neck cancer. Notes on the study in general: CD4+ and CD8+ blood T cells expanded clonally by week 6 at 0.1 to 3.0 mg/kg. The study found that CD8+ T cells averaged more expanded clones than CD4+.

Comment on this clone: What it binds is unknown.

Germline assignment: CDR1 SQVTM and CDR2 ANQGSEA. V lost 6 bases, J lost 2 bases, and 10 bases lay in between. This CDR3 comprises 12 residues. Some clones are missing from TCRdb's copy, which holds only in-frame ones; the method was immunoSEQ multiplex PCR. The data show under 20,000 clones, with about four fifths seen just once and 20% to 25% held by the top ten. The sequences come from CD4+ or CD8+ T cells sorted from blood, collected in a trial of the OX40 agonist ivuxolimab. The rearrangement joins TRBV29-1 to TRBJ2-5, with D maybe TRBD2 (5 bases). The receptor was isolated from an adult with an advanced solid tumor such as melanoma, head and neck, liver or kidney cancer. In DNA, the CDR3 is TGCAGCGTCTCGACGGGACAAGAGACCCAGTACTTC. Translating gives CSVSTGQETQYF.